Following are 15 T cell receptor beta chains from one sample sequenced in a study of radiation and T cells in renal cell carcinoma. Noted treatment: treatment-naive control, cytoreductive nephrectomy. Generated by immunoSEQ multiplex PCR, the TCRdb table keeps only in-frame clones and is missing some. The table lists some 14,000 clones, 45% to 70% of them singletons. The source material was tumor tissue, sampled from a patient whose treatment was nephrectomy without radiotherapy. The receptors were sampled from a man aged 50 to 60 with renal cell carcinoma.

The CDR3 sequence: CAWSRVAGNEQFF. The CDR3 DNA is TGTGCCTGGAGCCGGGTAGCGGGCAATGAGCAGTTCTTC. This chain uses TRBV30 with TRBJ2-1; 7 bases are a match to TRBD2. Looked up from germline, CDR1 is GTSNPN and CDR2 is SVGIG (reference sequence). V gave up 3 bases and J gave up 6 bases; unmatched junction bases: 5. The CDR3 sequence is 13 residues long.

This clone was seen more than once but under ten times. This sequence joins TRBV11-2 and TRBJ2-3; 13 nucleotides line up with TRBD2. The CDR3 is 17 residues long. Germline CDR1 reads SGHAT; CDR2 reads FQNNGV. V lost 4 bases and J lost 1; bases outside the gene matches: 5. CDR3 nucleotides: TGTGCCAGCAGCTCGAGGGGGACTAGCGGGGGCACAGATACGCAGTATTTT. It encodes CASSSRGTSGGTDTQYF. Filled out from reference TRBV11-2 and TRBJ2-3, the complete variable domain reads EAGVAQSPRYKIIEKRQSVAFWCNPISGHATLYWYQQILGQGPKLLIQFQNNGVVDDSQLPKDRFSAERLKGVDSTLKIQPAKLEDSAVYLCASSSRGTSGGTDTQYFGPGTRLTVL.

This clone has more than one count but fewer than ten. The chain combines TRBV6-5 with TRBJ1-2, with TRBD1 as a possible D gene (5 bases). Trimming removed 0 bases from V and 6 bases from J, with 11 bases in between. Germline V gives CDR1 MNHEY, CDR2 SVGAGI. This CDR3 comprises 14 residues. CDR3 sequence reads: CASSYSLGTDGYTF. CDR3 DNA: TGTGCCAGCAGTTACTCCCTCGGGACGGATGGCTACACCTTC.

The gene calls are TRBV5-1 and TRBJ2-2, with 12 bases that match TRBD2. The CDR3 totals 17 residues. CDR1 and CDR2 from the germline V gene are SGHRS and YFSETQ. Trimming at V came to 2 bases and at J to 5 bases, leaving 7 bases not matched to a gene. As DNA, the CDR3 is TGCGCCAGCAGCTTCCTAGCGGGGGGGCCTAGGACCGGGGAGCTGTTTTTT. This translates into CASSFLAGGPRTGELFF.

This clone has more than one count but fewer than ten. This chain connects TRBV6-5 to TRBJ2-7; a weak D match, TRBD1 (5 bases). Trimming removed 0 bases at V and 7 bases at J, with 16 bases between. The germline gives CDR1 MNHEY, CDR2 SVGAGI. The length of the CDR3 is 15 residues. CDR3: CASSYSSGLIWEQYF. The CDR3 DNA follows: TGTGCCAGCAGTTACTCCTCAGGGCTGATCTGGGAGCAGTACTTC.

J is TRBJ2-2 and V is TRBV4-1; D is tentatively TRBD1 or TRBD2 (6 bases each). Germline CDR1 reads MGHRA; CDR2 reads YSYEKL. This CDR3 is built from 16 residues. V gave up 6 bases and J gave up 4 bases, with 18 bases separating them. The CDR3 loop reads CASSPRRGGLTGELFF. CDR3 DNA: TGCGCCAGCAGTCCTCGTCGAGGGGGACTCACCGGGGAGCTGTTTTTT.

J is TRBJ2-7 and V is TRBV6-5; maybe TRBD1 (6 bases). The germline CDR1 and CDR2 sequences are MNHEY and SVGAGI. Trimming shortened V by 4 bases and J by 4 bases, and 17 bases separated the two germline ends. The CDR3 sequence is 15 residues long. The CDR3 loop is CASSFGTTPPYEQYF. The CDR3 DNA is TGTGCCAGCAGTTTCGGGACAACTCCCCCATACGAGCAGTACTTC.

This clone was seen only a few times. This clone may be a read error of a much larger clone one base away. This rearrangement joins TRBV5-1 to TRBJ1-5; possibly TRBD1 for D (6 bases). The CDR3 spans 15 residues. The germline V gene encodes CDR1 SGHRS and CDR2 YFSETQ. The CDR3 loop reads CASSLGGLSNQPQHF. CDR3 in DNA: TGTGCCAGCAGCTTGGGGGGGCTTAGCAATCAGCCCCAGCATTTT.

The chain couples TRBV18 to TRBJ2-1; 11 nucleotides match TRBD2. The V gene's germline CDR1 is KGHSH and CDR2 LQKENI. The V and J ends lost 2 bases and 8 bases, in that order; junction bases with no gene match: 8. This CDR3 contains 16 residues. Written as DNA, the CDR3 is TGTGCCAGCTCACCAAGTAGCGGGAGGGCCGTTTATGAGCAGTTCTTC. Its protein product is CASSPSSGRAVYEQFF.

The chain uses TRBV4-2 and TRBJ2-1; unclear D gene. The germline gives CDR1 LGHNA, CDR2 YNFKEQ. This CDR3 has 14 amino acids. The germline V and J ends were trimmed by 2 bases and 3 bases, with 8 bases remaining between them. Written as DNA, the CDR3 is TGTGCCAGCAGCCAATCGGCCTACTACAATGAGCAGTTCTTC. Its translation: CASSQSAYYNEQFF.

The chain links TRBV4-3 to TRBJ1-2; D is uncertain. This CDR3 comprises 13 residues. The V gene's germline CDR1 is LGHNA and CDR2 YSLEER. The V and J ends lost 0 bases and 5 bases respectively, with 7 bases between them. CDR3 nucleotide sequence: TGCGCCAGCAGCCAAGATGGAGGTTATGGCTACACCTTC. Encoded protein: CASSQDGGYGYTF.

As DNA, the CDR3 is TGTGCCAGCTCACCAAATCCGGGACCGAATGAAAAACTGTTTTTT. This translates into CASSPNPGPNEKLFF. V gene TRBV18 combines with J gene TRBJ1-4; the D gene is possibly TRBD1 (5 bases). Germline CDR1 and CDR2: KGHSH and LQKENI. Trimming left V 2 bases short and J 5 bases short, with 12 bases between. CDR3 size: 15 residues.

This clone is medium-sized (0.01 to 0.1%) by share. The rearrangement links TRBV6-1 to TRBJ2-1, with TRBD2 matching 8 bases. The CDR3 covers 15 residues. Germline V CDR1 and CDR2: MNHNS, SASEGT. With V trimmed by 1 base and J by 9 bases, 8 bases remained unmatched. CDR3 loop: CASSEENGGAFEQFF. The CDR3 DNA reads as TGTGCCAGCAGTGAAGAAAACGGGGGGGCCTTTGAGCAGTTCTTC.

The chain couples TRBV7-2 to TRBJ2-7, with 10 bases matching TRBD1. The V gene's germline CDR1 is SGHTA and CDR2 FQGNSA. The CDR3 has 16 residues. The V and J ends lost 6 bases and 6 bases, in that order; junction bases with no gene match: 14. In DNA form, the CDR3 reads TGTGCCAGCAGTTGGACCTCCGGGACAGGGGCCTCCGAGCAGTACTTC. This codes for CASSWTSGTGASEQYF.

The sample holds a few counts of this clone. The chain couples TRBV30 to TRBJ1-1; D uncertain. This CDR3 contains 12 residues. V shed 2 bases and J shed 4 bases, with 8 bases lying between them. Per germline, CDR1 GTSNPN and CDR2 SVGIG (reference sequence). CDR3 amino acids: CAWSKWGTEAFF. The CDR3 DNA is TGTGCCTGGAGTAAGTGGGGCACTGAAGCTTTCTTT. The full variable domain, completed using reference TRBV30 and TRBJ1-1, is SQTIHQWPATLVQPVGSPLSLECTVEGTSNPNLYWYRQAAGRGLQLLFYSVGIGQISSEVPQNLSASRPQDRQFILSSKKLLLSDSGFYLCAWSKWGTEAFFGQGTRLTVV.